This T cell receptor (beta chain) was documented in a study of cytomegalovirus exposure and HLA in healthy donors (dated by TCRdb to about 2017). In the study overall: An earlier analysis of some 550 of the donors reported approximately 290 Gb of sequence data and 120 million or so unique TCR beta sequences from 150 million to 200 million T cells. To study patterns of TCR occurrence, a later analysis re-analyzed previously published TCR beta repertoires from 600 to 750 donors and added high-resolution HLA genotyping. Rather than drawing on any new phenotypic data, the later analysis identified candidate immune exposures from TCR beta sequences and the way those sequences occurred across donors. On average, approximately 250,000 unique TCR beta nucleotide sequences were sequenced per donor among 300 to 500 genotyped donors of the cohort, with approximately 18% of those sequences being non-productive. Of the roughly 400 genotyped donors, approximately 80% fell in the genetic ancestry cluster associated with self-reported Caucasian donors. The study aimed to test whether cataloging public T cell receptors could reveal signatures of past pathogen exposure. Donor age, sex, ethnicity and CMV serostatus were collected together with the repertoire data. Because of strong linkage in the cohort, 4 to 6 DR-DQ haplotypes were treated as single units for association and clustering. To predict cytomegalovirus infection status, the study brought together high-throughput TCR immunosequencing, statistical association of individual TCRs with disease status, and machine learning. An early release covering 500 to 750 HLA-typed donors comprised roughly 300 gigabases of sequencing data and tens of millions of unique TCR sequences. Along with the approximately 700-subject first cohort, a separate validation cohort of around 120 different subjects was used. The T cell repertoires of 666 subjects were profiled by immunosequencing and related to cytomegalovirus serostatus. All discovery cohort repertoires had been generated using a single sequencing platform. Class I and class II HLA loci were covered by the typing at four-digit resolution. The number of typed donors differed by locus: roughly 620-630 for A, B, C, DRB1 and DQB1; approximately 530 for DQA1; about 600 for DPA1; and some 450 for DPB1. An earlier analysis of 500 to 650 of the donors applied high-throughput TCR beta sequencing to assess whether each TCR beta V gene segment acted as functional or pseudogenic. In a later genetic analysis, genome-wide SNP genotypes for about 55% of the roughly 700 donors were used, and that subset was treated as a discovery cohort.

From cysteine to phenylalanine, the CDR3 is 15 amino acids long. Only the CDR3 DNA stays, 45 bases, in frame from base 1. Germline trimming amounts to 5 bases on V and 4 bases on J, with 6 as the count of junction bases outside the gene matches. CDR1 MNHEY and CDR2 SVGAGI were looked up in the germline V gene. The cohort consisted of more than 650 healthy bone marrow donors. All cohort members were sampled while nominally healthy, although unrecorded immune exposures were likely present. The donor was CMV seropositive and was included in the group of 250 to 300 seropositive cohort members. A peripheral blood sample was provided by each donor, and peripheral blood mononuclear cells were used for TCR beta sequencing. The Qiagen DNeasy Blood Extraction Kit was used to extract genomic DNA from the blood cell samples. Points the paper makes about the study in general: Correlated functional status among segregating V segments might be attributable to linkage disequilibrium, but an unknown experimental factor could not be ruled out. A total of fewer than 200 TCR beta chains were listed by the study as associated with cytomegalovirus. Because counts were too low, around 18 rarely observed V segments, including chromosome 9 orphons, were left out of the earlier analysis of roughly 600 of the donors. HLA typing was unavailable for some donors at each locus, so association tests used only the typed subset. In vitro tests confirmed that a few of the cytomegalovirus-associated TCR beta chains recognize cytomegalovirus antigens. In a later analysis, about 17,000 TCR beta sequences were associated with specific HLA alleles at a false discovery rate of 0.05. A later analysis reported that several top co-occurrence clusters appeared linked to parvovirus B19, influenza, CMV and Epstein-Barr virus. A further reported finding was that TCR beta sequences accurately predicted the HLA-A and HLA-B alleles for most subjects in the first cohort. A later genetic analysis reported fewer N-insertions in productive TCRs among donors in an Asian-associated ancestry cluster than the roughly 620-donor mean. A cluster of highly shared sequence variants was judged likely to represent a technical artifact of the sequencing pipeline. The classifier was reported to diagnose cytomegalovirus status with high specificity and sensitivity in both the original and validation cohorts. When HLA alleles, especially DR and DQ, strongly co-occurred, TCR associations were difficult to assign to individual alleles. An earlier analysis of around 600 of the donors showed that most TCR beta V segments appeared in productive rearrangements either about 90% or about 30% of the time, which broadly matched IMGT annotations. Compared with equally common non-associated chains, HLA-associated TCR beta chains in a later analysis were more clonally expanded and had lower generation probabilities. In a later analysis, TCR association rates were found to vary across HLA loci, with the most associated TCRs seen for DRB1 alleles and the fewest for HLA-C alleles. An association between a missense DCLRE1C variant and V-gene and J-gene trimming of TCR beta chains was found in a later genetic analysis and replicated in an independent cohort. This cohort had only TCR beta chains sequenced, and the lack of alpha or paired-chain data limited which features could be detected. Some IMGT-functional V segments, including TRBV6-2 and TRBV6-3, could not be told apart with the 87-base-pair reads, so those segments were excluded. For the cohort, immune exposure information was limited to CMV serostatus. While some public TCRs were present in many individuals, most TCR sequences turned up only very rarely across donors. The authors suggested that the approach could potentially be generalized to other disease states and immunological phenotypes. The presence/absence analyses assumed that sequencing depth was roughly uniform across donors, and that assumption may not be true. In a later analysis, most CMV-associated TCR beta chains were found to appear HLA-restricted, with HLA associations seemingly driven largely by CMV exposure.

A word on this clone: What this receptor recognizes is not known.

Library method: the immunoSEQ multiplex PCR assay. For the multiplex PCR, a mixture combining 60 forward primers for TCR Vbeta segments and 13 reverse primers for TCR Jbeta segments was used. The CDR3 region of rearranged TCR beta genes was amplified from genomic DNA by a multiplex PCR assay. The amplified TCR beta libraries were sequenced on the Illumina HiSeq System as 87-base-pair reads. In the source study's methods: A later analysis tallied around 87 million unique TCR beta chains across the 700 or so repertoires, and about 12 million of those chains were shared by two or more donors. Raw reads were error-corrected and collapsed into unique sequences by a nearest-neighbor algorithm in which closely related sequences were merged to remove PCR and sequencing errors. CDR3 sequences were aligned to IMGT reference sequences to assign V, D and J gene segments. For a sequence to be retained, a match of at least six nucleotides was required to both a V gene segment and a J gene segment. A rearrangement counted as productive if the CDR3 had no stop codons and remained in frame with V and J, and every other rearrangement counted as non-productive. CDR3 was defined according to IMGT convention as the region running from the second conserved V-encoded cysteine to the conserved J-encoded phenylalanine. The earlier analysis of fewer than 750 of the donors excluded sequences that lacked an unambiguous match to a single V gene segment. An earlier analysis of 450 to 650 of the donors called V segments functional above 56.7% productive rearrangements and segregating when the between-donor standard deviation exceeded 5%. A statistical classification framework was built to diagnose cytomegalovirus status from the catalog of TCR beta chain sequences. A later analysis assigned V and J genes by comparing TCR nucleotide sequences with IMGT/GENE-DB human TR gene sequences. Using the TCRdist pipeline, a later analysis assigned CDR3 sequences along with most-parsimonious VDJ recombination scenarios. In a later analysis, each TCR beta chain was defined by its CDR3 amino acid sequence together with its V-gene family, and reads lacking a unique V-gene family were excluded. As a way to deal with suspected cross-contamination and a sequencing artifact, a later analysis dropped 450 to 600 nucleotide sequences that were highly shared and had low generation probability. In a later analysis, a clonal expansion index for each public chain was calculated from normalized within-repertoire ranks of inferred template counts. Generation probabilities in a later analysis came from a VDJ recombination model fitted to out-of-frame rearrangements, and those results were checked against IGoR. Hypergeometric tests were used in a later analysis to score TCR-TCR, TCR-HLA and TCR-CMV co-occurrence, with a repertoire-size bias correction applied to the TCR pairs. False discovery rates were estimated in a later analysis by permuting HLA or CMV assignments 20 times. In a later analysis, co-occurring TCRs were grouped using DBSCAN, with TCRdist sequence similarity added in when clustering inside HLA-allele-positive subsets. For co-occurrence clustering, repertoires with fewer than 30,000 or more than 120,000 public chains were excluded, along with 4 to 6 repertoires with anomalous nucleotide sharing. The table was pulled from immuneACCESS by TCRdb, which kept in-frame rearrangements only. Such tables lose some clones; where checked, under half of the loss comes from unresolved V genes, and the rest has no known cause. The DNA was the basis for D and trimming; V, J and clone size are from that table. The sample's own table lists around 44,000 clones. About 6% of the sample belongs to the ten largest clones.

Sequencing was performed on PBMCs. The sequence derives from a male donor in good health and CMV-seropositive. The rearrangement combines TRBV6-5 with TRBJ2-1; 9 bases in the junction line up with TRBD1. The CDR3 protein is CASSTTGGGYNEQFF. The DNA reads TGTGCCAGCAGTACGACAGGGGGGGGGTACAATGAGCAGTTCTTC.